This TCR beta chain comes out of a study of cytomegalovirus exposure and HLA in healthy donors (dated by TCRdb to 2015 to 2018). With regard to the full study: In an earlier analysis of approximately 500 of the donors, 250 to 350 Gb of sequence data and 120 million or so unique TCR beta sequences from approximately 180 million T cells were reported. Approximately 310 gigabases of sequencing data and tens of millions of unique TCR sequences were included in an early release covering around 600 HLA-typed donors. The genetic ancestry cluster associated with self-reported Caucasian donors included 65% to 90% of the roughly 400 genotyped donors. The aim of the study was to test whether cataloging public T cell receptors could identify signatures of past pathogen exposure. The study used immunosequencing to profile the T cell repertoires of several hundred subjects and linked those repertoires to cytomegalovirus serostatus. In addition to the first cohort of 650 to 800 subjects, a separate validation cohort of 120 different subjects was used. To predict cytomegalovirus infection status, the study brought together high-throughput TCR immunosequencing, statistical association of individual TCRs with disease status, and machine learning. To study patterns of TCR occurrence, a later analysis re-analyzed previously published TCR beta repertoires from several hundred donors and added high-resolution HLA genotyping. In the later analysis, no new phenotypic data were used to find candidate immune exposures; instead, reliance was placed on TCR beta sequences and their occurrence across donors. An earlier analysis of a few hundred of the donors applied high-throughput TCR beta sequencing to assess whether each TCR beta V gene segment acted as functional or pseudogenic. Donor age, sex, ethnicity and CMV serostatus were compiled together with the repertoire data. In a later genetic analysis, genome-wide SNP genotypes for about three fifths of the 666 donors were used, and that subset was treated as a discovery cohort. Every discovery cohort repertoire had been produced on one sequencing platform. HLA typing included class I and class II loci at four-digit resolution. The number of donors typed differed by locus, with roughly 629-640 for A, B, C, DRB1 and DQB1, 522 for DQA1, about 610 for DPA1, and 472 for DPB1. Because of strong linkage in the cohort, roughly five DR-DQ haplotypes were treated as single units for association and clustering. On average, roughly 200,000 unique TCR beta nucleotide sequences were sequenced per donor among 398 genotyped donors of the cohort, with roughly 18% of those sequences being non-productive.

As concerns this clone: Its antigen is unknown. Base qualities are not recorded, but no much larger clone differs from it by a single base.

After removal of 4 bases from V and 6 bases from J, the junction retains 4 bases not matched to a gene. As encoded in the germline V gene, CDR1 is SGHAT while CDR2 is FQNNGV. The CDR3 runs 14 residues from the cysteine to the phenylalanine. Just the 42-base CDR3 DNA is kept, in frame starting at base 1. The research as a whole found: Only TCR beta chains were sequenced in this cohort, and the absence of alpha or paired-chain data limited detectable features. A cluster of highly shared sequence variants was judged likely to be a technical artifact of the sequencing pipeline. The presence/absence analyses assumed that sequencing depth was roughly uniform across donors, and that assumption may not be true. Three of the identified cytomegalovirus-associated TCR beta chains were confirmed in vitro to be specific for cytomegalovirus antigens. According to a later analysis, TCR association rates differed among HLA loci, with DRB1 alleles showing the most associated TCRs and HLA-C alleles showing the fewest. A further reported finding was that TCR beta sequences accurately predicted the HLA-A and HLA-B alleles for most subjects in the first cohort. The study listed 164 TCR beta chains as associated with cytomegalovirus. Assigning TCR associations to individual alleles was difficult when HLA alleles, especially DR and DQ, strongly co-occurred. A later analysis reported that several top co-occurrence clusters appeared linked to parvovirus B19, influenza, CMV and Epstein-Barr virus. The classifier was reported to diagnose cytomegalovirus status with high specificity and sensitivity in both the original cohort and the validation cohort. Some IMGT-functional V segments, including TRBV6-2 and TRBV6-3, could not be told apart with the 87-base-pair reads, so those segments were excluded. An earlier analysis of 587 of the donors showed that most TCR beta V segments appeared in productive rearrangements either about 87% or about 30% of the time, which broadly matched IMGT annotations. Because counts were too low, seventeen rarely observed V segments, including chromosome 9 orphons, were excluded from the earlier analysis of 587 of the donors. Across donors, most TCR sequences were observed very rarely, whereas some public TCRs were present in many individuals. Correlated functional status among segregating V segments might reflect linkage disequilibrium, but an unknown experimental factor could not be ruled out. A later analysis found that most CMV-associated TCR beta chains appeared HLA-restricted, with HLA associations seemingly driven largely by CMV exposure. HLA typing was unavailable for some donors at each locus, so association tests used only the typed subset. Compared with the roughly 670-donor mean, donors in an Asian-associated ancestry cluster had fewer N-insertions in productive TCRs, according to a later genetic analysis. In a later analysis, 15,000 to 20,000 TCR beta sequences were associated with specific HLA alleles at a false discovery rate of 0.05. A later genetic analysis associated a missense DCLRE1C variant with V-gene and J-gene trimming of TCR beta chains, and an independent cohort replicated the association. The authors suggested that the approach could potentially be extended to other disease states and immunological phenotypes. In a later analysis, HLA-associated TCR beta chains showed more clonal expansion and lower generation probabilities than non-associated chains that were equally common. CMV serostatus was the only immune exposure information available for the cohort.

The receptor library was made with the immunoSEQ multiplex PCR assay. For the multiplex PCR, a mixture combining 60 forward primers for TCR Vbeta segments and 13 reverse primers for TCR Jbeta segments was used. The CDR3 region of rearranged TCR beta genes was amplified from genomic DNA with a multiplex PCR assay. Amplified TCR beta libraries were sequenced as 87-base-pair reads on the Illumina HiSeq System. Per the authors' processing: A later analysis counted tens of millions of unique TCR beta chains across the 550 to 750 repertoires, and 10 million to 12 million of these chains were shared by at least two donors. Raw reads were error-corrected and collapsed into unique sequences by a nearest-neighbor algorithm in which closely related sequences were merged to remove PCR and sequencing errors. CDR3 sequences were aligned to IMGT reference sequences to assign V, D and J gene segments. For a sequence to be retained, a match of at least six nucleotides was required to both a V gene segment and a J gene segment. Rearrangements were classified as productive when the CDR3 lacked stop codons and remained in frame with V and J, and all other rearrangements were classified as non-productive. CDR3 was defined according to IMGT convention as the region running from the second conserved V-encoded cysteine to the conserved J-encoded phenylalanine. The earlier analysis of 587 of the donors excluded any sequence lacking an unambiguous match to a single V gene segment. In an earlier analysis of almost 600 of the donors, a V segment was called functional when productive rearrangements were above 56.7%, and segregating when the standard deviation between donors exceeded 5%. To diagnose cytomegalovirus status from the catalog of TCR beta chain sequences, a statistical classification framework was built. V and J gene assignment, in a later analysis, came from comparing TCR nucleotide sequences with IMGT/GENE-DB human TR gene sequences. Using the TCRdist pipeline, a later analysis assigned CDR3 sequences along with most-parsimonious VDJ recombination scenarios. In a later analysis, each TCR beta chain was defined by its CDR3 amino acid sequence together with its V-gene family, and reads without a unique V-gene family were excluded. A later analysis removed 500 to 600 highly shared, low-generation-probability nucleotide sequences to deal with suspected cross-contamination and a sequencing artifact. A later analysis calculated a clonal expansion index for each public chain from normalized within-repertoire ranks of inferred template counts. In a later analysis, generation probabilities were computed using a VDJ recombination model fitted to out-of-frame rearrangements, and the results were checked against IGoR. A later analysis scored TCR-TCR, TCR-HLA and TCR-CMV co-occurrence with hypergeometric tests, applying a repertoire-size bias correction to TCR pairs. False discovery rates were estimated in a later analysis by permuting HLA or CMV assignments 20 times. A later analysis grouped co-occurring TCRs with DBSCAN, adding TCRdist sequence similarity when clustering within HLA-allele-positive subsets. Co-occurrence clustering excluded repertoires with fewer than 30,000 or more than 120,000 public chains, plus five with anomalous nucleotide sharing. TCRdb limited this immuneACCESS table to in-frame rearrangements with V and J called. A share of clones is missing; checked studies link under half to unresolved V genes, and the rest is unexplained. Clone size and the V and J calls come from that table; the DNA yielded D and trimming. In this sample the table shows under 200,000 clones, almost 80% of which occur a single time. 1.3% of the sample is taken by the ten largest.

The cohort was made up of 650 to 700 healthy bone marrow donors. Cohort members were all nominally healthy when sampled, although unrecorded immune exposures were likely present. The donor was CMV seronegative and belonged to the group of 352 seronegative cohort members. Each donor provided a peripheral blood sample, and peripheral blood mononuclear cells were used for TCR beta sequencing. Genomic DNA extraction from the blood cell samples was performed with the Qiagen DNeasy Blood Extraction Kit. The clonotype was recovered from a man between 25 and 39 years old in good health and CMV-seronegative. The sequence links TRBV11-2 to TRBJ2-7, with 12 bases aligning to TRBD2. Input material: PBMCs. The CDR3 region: CASSSTSGRFEQYF. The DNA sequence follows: TGTGCCAGCAGCTCGACTAGCGGGAGATTCGAGCAGTACTTC.